One and the same sample provided the 15 T cell receptor beta chains below, sequenced in a study of post-analysis software for immune sequencing data (dated by TCRdb to between 2014 and 2017). Library creation used PCR. Reads for this sample came from an Illumina HiSeq 2500. To reduce PCR and sequencing biases, unique molecular identifiers were incorporated into the TCR beta cDNA libraries. TCRdb took the public reads, trimmed them with fastp at Q25, ran MiXCR for clone calling and kept in-frame beta chains. Merged by CDR3 protein, the rows form single entries marked with the most common genes and DNA. The sample records a few hundred thousand distinct CDR3 sequences, roughly a third of which are singletons. The ten largest clones capture less than 6% of the sample. No antigens are known for them. On the study overall, not on this receptor specifically: A few TRBV segments, including TRBV5-6, TRBV5-1 and TRBV20-1, were significantly more frequent in patients than controls.

The material sequenced was blood. Every receptor here comes from a girl aged 5-17 years with multiple sclerosis.

J is TRBJ1-2 and V is TRBV7-2; tentatively, D is TRBD1 (5 bases). V lost 3 bases and J lost 0, with 11 bases in between. Germline CDR1 reads SGHTA; CDR2 reads FQGNSA. This CDR3 is 15 amino acids long. The CDR3 DNA sequence: TGTGCCAGCAGCTTTTCAGGGCAGGCTAACTATGGCTACACCTTC. It is translated as CASSFSGQANYGYTF.

This clonotype was seen a few times. The rearrangement joins TRBV10-3 to TRBJ1-2; possible D gene TRBD1, 6 bases. Trimming took 6 bases from V and 8 from J, leaving 16 bases between them. The CDR3 has 13 residues. In germline, CDR1 is ENHRY, CDR2 SYGVKD. CDR3 residues: CAIRHREEGGYTF. The CDR3, as DNA: TGTGCCATCAGACACAGGGAAGAGGGGGGCTACACCTTC.

This clonotype has at least ten counts. V usage is TRBV7-9 and J usage is TRBJ1-5; D gene unclear. V was shortened by 2 bases and J by 8 bases, with 7 bases between the two germline ends. There are 12 residues in the CDR3. The germline V gene encodes CDR1 SEHNR and CDR2 FQNEAQ (reference sequence). This chain's CDR3 is CASSLTTEPQHF. The CDR3 DNA sequence: TGTGCCAGCAGCTTAACTACTGAGCCCCAGCATTTT.

This clonotype was recorded only once. This chain connects TRBV12-3 or TRBV12-4 to TRBJ1-3, with 9 nucleotides matching TRBD1. The J segment lost 2 bases and the V segment lost 5 bases, leaving 16 bases of the junction unmatched. This CDR3 comprises 19 residues. CDR3 nucleotides: TGTGCCAGCAGTCCTCGACCCATCGGACAGGGGCGCACTGGAAACACCATATATTTT. Translating gives CASSPRPIGQGRTGNTIYF.

This clonotype came up many times. The chain employs TRBV14 and TRBJ2-1; 8 bases are shared with TRBD1. Germline values: CDR1 SGHDN, CDR2 FVKESK. Germline trimming cut 4 bases from V and 3 bases from J; bases unmatched to any gene: 5. The CDR3 has 15 residues. In DNA form, the CDR3 reads TGTGCCAGCAGCCTCACGGGACAGGTCTACAATGAGCAGTTCTTC. Its translation is CASSLTGQVYNEQFF.

The chain carries TRBV25-1 and TRBJ2-4; a possible D gene is TRBD1 (5 bases). TRBJ2-7 explains the end of the DNA better; the J call may be wrong. The CDR3 sequence is 12 residues long. Germline assignment: CDR1 MGHDK and CDR2 SYGVNS. CDR3 residues: CASSRASYEQYF. DNA for the CDR3: TGTGCCAGCAGCAGGGCCTCCTACGAGCAGTACTTC.

The sample holds many counts of this clonotype. V is TRBV5-1 and J is TRBJ2-3; D is unresolved. Germline V lookup: CDR1 SGHRS, CDR2 YFSETQ. The CDR3 spans 15 residues. Trimming removed 0 bases at V and 3 bases at J, with 11 bases between. The CDR3 nucleotides are TGCGCCAGCAGCTTGGAAGGACCACGGACAGATACGCAGTATTTT. Its translation: CASSLEGPRTDTQYF.

This clonotype turned up a few times. This rearrangement joins TRBV7-7 to TRBJ1-6, with 8 positions matching TRBD1. This CDR3 region has 13 residues. CDR1 and CDR2 (germline): SSHAT, FNYEAQ (reference sequence). V shed 0 bases and J 13 bases; nucleotides not matched to a gene: 2. CDR3 region: CASSLAQGAPLHF. The CDR3 DNA reads TGTGCCAGCAGCTTAGCGCAGGGGGCCCCCCTCCACTTT.

On this clonotype itself: A read error may be the cause here, since a much bigger clone is one base away. The V gene is TRBV7-3, the J gene TRBJ1-1; no reliable D call. Germline assignment: CDR1 SGHTA and CDR2 FQGTGA. The CDR3 is made up of 15 amino acids. The CDR3 here is CAISPDKEVNTEAFF. The CDR3 bases are TGTGCCATCAGCCCAGACAAGGAAGTGAACACTGAAGCTTTCTTT.

The J gene is TRBJ2-6, the V gene TRBV4-3; no clear D gene. The CDR3 consists of 16 residues. The germline CDR1 and CDR2 sequences are LGHNA and YSLEER. Trimming cost V 4 bases and J 1 base, with 11 bases left between them. The CDR3 protein is CASSREVGSGANVLTF. CDR3 nucleotide sequence: TGCGCCAGCAGCCGAGAAGTGGGTTCTGGGGCCAACGTCCTGACTTTC.

The table lists this clonotype with many counts. This CDR3 reads CASRLPGETDTQYF. The CDR3 DNA reads TGTGCCAGCAGGCTACCCGGGGAGACAGATACGCAGTATTTT. The J gene is TRBJ2-3, the V gene TRBV7-9; D is perhaps TRBD2 (5 bases). Trimming left V 6 bases short and J 3 bases short, with 13 bases between. The CDR3 contains 14 residues. CDR1 is SEHNR, CDR2 FQNEAQ, per germline (reference sequence).

With regard to this clonotype: The germline gene is not matched at one end of the junction; a read error may be the cause. The CDR3 region is CASNLGRGVQETQYF. The CDR3 DNA sequence: TGTGCCAGCAATTTAGGGCGGGGGGTTCAAGAGACCCAGTACTTC. J is TRBJ2-5 and V is TRBV28, with TRBD2 matching over 8 bases. Germline V gene sequence: CDR1 MDHEN, CDR2 SYDVKM. The CDR3 has 15 amino acids.

About this clonotype itself: A much more abundant neighbour one base away suggests this may be a read error. V usage is TRBV20-1 and J usage is TRBJ2-7; D might be TRBD2 (6 bases). Looked up from germline, CDR1 is DFQATT and CDR2 is SNEGSKA (reference sequence). The CDR3 runs 13 residues. The CDR3 sequence: CVMQGGLEREQYF. CDR3 DNA sequence: TGCGTTATGCAGGGAGGCTTGGAGCGGGAGCAGTACTTC.

Many counts were recorded for this clonotype. The V call is TRBV7-8, the J call TRBJ2-3, with D unclear. The germline V and J ends were trimmed by 8 bases and 2 bases, with 14 bases remaining between them. Looked up from germline, CDR1 is SGHVS and CDR2 is FQNEAQ. The length of the CDR3 is 14 residues. The CDR3: CASSRNSITDTQYF. The CDR3 DNA reads TGTGCCAGCTCCCGGAACTCTATCACAGATACGCAGTATTTT.

The chain links TRBV6-2 or TRBV6-3 to TRBJ2-1; D not certain. The CDR3 is made up of 13 amino acids. The germline gives CDR1 MNHEY, CDR2 SVGEGT. V was trimmed by 5 bases and J by 8 bases, leaving 13 bases between them. The chain's CDR3 is CASSPTERDEQFF. DNA for the CDR3: TGTGCCAGCAGTCCCACCGAAAGGGATGAGCAGTTCTTC.